A single count supports the clone carrying this T cell receptor beta chain. Methods used by the authors: Amplified reference gene primers provided the basis for estimating nucleated cell counts. Clones were read by immunoSEQ multiplex PCR, and TCRdb kept only the in-frame ones, dropping some. D and trimming were read from the DNA, whereas the V and J calls and clone size are those reported in that table. This table has approximately 180,000 clones, roughly 85% appearing once. This sample was included in a study of blood T cell repertoires in COVID-19. As for the study in general: Samples came from the United States, Italy and Spain, spanning acute and convalescent COVID-19. Sample material is recorded as cDNA or gDNA derived from T cells, B-cell-depleted T cells, or PBMCs.

CDR3 length equals 13 residues. Germline values: CDR1 SNHLY, CDR2 FYNNEI. The ends were cut back, 8 bases at V and 2 bases at J, with 10 bases in the middle. The chain joins TRBV2 to TRBJ1-5; D is undetermined. This TCR came from a human donor with active or convalescent COVID-19. The donor label of this sample is uncertain. The sample was peripheral blood. The DNA for the CDR3 is TGTGCCAGCGGCGGGATCCGCAATCAGCCCCAGCATTTT. Its protein product is CASGGIRNQPQHF. Drawing the rest from reference TRBV2 and TRBJ1-5, the complete variable domain is EPEVTQTPSHQVTQMGQEVILRCVPISNHLYFYWYRQILGQKVEFLVSFYNNEISEKSEIFDDQFSVERPDGSNFTLKIRSTKLEDSAMYFCASGGIRNQPQHFGDGTRLSIL.